These 21 T cell receptor beta chains originate from one sample sequenced in a study of blood T cells in healthy people across ages. PCR was performed a second time for about 7 to 12 cycles using a sample-barcoded 5' primer and a J-beta primer mix. TCRdb re-called the 5' RACE reads through MiXCR, storing one row per CDR3 protein. The data hold some 930,000 distinct CDR3 sequences, with 29% observed a single time. The same sample was also studied in work on T cells of mothers and their children.

Sequenced sample: blood. The receptor set was obtained from a woman in her forties in good health.

The chain combines TRBV20-1 with TRBJ2-1; D possibly uses TRBD1 or TRBD2 (6 bases each). Per the germline V gene, CDR1 is DFQATT and CDR2 is SNEGSKA (reference sequence). Trimming took 3 bases from V and 6 from J, leaving 15 bases between them. The CDR3 runs to 14 residues. The CDR3 is CSASDGGLANEQFF. CDR3 in DNA: TGCAGTGCTAGCGATGGGGGGCTAGCCAATGAGCAGTTCTTC.

This clonotype was detected a few times. The chain couples TRBV7-2 to TRBJ1-6; D uncertain. From germline, CDR1 is SGHTA and CDR2 FQGNSA. V was cut by 1 base and J by 10 bases, with 17 bases left in between. The CDR3 is 16 residues long. The CDR3 here is CASSLDRSGVGSPLHF. The CDR3 bases are TGTGCCAGCAGCTTAGATAGGTCCGGGGTGGGCTCACCCCTCCACTTT.

Points on this clonotype: The junction shows a germline mismatch at one end, possibly a read error. V is TRBV7-2 and J is TRBJ2-7; no definite D call. The germline CDR1 and CDR2 sequences are SGHTA and FQGNSA. This CDR3 spans 14 amino acids. In DNA, the CDR3 is TGCGCCAGCAGCTTAACTTGGGGAATGTACGAGCAGTACTTC. This encodes CASSLTWGMYEQYF.

The chain uses TRBV6-6 and TRBJ2-5, with 10 positions matching TRBD1. The CDR3 is 15 amino acids. V dropped 6 bases and J dropped 5; count of bases not matched to a gene: 9. Germline lookup yields CDR1 MNHNY and CDR2 SVGAGI (reference sequence). The DNA for the CDR3 is TGTGCCAGCAGCGAACGACAGGGGGCGGGGGAGACCCAGTACTTC. Translating it yields CASSERQGAGETQYF.

This clonotype appeared many times. The chain uses TRBV20-1 and TRBJ2-2; 10 bases map to TRBD1. V shed 6 bases and J 6 bases; nucleotides not matched to a gene: 7. This CDR3 comprises 14 residues. CDR1 and CDR2 (germline): DFQATT, SNEGSKA (reference sequence). This CDR3 reads CSAPRQGASGELFF. CDR3 bases: TGCAGTGCACCTAGACAGGGGGCCTCCGGGGAGCTGTTTTTT.

As regards this clonotype: A read error may be the cause here, since a much bigger clone is one base away. V is TRBV11-1 and J is TRBJ1-2; 7 nucleotides match TRBD1. V gave up 3 bases and J gave up 4 bases; unmatched junction bases: 8. This CDR3 contains 15 residues. Germline V gene sequence: CDR1 SGHAT, CDR2 FQDESV (reference sequence). CDR3 sequence reads: CASSLTGTVCYGYTF. The DNA for the CDR3 is TGTGCCAGCAGCTTGACGGGGACAGTTTGCTATGGCTACACCTTC.

This chain joins TRBV6-5 and TRBJ2-1; the match to TRBD1 covers 9 bases. The J call may be mistaken, given a closer DNA end match to TRBJ2-7. The germline V gene encodes CDR1 MNHEY and CDR2 SVGAGI. This CDR3 is built from 15 residues. This CDR3 reads CASSSFGTGKNEQYF. CDR3 DNA: TGTGCCAGCAGTTCTTTCGGGACAGGGAAGAATGAGCAGTACTTC.

This chain's CDR3 is CSARLGVGYPYGYTF. CDR3 nucleotide sequence: TGCAGTGCTAGGTTAGGGGTGGGGTATCCTTATGGCTACACCTTC. This rearrangement joins TRBV20-1 to TRBJ1-2; D may be TRBD1 (5 bases). Trimming removed 3 bases from V and 5 bases from J, with 19 bases in between. CDR1 is DFQATT, CDR2 SNEGSKA, per germline (reference sequence). The CDR3 loop spans 15 amino acids.

This clonotype was counted many times. Given a much more abundant clone one base away, this may be a read error. The V and J genes are TRBV7-2 and TRBJ2-7; D may match TRBD1 or TRBD2 (5 bases each). V gave up 6 bases and J gave up 6 bases, with 21 bases separating them. Germline CDR1 and CDR2: SGHTA and FQGNSA. The CDR3 runs to 15 residues. The CDR3 coding sequence is TGTGCCAGCAGTTTGACCGGGACCTCCCCTGGCGAGCAGTACTTC. It codes for CASSLTGTSPGEQYF.

This clonotype was counted ten times or more. The chain has TRBV5-1 and TRBJ2-1; TRBD1 is a possible D gene (7 bases). Germline CDR1 is SGHRS and CDR2 is YFSETQ. The V end was cut by 4 bases, the J end by 4 bases, with 12 bases between. The CDR3 sequence is 14 residues long. The CDR3 is CASSGGTAYNEQFF. DNA of the CDR3: TGCGCCAGCAGCGGAGGGACAGCTTACAATGAGCAGTTCTTC.

The CDR3 sequence: CATSSGQYNQETQYF. The CDR3 DNA reads TGTGCCACCAGTTCAGGGCAATACAACCAAGAGACCCAGTACTTC. V and J are TRBV24-1 and TRBJ2-5; D possibly corresponds to TRBD1 (5 bases). Germline CDR1 reads KGHDR; CDR2 reads SFDVKD. The CDR3 length is 15 residues. V shed 6 bases and J shed 0 bases, with 13 bases lying between them.

About this clonotype: Given a much more abundant clone one base away, this may be a read error. V usage is TRBV5-1 and J usage is TRBJ2-1; TRBD2 agrees at 7 bases. Looked up from germline, CDR1 is SGHRS and CDR2 is YFSETQ. The CDR3 has 14 residues. V lost 1 base and J lost 13; bases outside the gene matches: 11. The DNA of the CDR3 is TGCGCCAGCAGCTTGATTCCTAGCGGTGAGACCCAGTTCTTC. Translated, it gives CASSLIPSGETQFF.

The chain recombines TRBV11-1 with TRBJ1-1, with 12 nucleotides matching TRBD1. The CDR3 is 13 residues long. Germline CDR1 SGHAT, CDR2 FQDESV (reference sequence). With 8 bases clipped from V and 11 bases from J, the junction kept 9 bases outside the gene matches. This chain's CDR3 is CASSGQGAIRAFF. Written as DNA, the CDR3 is TGTGCCAGCTCGGGACAGGGGGCGATTAGGGCTTTCTTT.

There are many counts of this clonotype. CDR3 nucleotides: TGTGCCAGCTCACCAGTCGCAACTAATGAAAAACTGTTTTTT. It specifies CASSPVATNEKLFF. The chain employs TRBV18 and TRBJ1-4; D gene unclear. Trimming cost V 2 bases and J 0 bases, with 4 bases left between them. The CDR3 totals 14 residues. Germline V gene sequence: CDR1 KGHSH, CDR2 LQKENI. Full variable domain (outside the CDR3, taken from reference TRBV18 and TRBJ1-4): NAGVMQNPRHLVRRRGQEARLRCSPMKGHSHVYWYRQLPEEGLKFMVYLQKENIIDESGMPKERFSAEFPKEGPSILRIQQVVRGDSAAYFCASSPVATNEKLFFGSGTQLSVL.

The table lists this clonotype with a few counts. This sequence joins TRBV6-2 or TRBV6-3 and TRBJ1-2; D gene ambiguous. This CDR3 has 15 residues. Trimming pared 6 bases from V and 8 bases from J, leaving 22 bases between. The germline V gene encodes CDR1 MNHEY and CDR2 SVGEGT. The CDR3 region has the DNA TGTGCCAGCAGACTTTCACGGGAGCCCCTGGGAGGCTACACCTTC. It codes for CASRLSREPLGGYTF.

As to this clonotype: The conserved phenylalanine or tryptophan normally closing the CDR3 is absent here, so this likely arose from a read error. No DNA is shown, since the ends of the CDR3 on it are uncertain; the CDR3 is the one TCRdb lists. This chain joins TRBV29-1 and TRBJ2-1; TRBD1, the table's D call, was not compared with the DNA. The CDR3 extends over 14 residues, inclusive of both ends. Germline V gene sequence: CDR1 SQVTM, CDR2 ANQGSEA. The CDR3 sequence is CSVNRDGGGYTFGS.

This clonotype was seen a handful of times. The genes are TRBV28 and TRBJ2-7; D is possibly TRBD2 (7 bases). The germline CDR1 and CDR2 sequences are MDHEN and SYDVKM. The V gene lost 5 bases and the J gene lost 1 base, with 15 bases spanning the gap. The CDR3 runs to 15 residues. As DNA, the CDR3 is TGTGCCAGCAGTAACCGGGGGGCGGGATCCTACGAGCAGTACTTC. Amino acid sequence: CASSNRGAGSYEQYF.

This chain links TRBV5-1 with TRBJ1-4, with D unresolved. Germline CDR1 and CDR2: SGHRS and YFSETQ. The V and J ends lost 6 bases and 5 bases respectively, with 11 bases between them. The CDR3 has 13 residues. DNA of the CDR3: TGCGCCAGCAAGAGGTCGGAGAATGAAAAACTGTTTTTT. Protein product: CASKRSENEKLFF.

The table lists this clonotype with many counts. This chain joins TRBV4-3 and TRBJ1-2; D uncertain. The V and J ends lost 4 bases and 0 bases respectively, with 12 bases between them. The CDR3 covers 15 residues. Germline V gene data show CDR1 as LGHNA and CDR2 as YSLEER. The CDR3 here is CASSPTRIANYGYTF. The CDR3 nucleotides read TGCGCCAGCAGCCCTACGCGGATAGCTAACTATGGCTACACCTTC.

The chain joins TRBV25-1 to TRBJ1-1, with D possibly TRBD1 on 6 matching bases. The CDR3 extends over 14 amino acids. With 8 bases removed from V and 0 bases from J, the gap between germline ends came to 13 bases. Germline V lookup: CDR1 MGHDK, CDR2 SYGVNS. The CDR3 protein is CASRWDTMNTEAFF. The CDR3 DNA follows: TGTGCCAGCCGCTGGGACACGATGAACACTGAAGCTTTCTTT.

About this clonotype itself: A much larger clonotype is one base distant, so this may be a read error. The genes are TRBV29-1 and TRBJ2-7, with D maybe TRBD1 (5 bases). The CDR3 has 13 amino acids. The V end was cut by 6 bases, the J end by 2 bases, with 14 bases between. Germline assignment: CDR1 SQVTM and CDR2 ANQGSEA. DNA of the CDR3: TGCAGCGTAAGGACATACGCCACCTACGAGCAGTACTTC. It translates to CSVRTYATYEQYF.